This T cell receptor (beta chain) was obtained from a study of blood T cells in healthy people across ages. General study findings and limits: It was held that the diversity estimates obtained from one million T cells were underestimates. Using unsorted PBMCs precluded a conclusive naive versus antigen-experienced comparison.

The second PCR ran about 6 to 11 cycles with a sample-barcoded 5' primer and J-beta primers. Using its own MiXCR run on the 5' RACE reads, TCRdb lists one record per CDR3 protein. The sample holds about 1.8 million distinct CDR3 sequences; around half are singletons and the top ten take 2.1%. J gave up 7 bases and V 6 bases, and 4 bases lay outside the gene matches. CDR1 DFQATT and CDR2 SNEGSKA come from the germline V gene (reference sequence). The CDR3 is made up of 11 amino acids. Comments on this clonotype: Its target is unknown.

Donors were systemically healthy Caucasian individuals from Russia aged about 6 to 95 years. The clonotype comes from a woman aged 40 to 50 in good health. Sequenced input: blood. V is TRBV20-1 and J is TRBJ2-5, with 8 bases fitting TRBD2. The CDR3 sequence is CSATGTRTQYF. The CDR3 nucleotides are TGCAGTGCCACCGGGACTAGGACCCAGTACTTC.